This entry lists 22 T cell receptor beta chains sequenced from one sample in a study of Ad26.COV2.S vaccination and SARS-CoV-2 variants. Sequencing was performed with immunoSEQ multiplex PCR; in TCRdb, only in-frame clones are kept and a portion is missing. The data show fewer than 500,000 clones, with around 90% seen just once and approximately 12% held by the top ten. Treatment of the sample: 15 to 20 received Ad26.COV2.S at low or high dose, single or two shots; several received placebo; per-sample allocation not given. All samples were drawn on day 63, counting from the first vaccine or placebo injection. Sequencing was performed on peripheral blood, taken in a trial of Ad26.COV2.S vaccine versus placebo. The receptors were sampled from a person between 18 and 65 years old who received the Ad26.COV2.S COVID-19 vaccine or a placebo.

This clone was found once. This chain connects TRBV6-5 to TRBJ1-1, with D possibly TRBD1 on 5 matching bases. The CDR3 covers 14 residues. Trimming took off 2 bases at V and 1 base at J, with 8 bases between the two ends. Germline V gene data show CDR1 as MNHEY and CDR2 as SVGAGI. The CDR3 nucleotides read TGTGCCAGCAGTTACCCTGGACAGAACACTGAAGCTTTCTTT. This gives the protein CASSYPGQNTEAFF.

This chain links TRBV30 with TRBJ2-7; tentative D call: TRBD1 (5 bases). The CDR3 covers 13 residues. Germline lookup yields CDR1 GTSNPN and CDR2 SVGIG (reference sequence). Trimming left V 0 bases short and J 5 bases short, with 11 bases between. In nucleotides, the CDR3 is TGTGCCTGGAGTGTATCAGGGATCCACGAGCAGTACTTC. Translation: CAWSVSGIHEQYF. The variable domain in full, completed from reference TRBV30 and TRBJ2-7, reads SQTIHQWPATLVQPVGSPLSLECTVEGTSNPNLYWYRQAAGRGLQLLFYSVGIGQISSEVPQNLSASRPQDRQFILSSKKLLLSDSGFYLCAWSVSGIHEQYFGPGTRLTVT.

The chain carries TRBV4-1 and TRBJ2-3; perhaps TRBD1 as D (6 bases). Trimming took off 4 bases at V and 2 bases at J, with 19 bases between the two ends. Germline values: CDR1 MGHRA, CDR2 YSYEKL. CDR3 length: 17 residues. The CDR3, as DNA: TGCGCCAGCAGCCCAGGGGAGACAGGAGCCCTCACAGATACGCAGTATTTT. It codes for CASSPGETGALTDTQYF.

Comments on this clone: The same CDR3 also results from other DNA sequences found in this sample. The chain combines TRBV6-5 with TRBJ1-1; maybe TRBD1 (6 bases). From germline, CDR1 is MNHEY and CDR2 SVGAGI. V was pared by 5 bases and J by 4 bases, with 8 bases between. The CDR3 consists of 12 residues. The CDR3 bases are TGTGCCAGCAGTCTACAGGGCACTGAAGCTTTCTTT. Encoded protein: CASSLQGTEAFF.

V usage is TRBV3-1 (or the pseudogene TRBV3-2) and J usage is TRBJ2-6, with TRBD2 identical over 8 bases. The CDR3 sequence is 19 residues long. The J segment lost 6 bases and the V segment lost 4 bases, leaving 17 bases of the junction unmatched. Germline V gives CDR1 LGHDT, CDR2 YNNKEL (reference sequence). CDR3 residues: CASSPGGGSHLWEANVLTF. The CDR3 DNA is TGTGCCAGCAGCCCGGGGGGGGGATCCCACCTCTGGGAGGCCAACGTCCTGACTTTC.

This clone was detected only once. CDR3 DNA sequence: TGTGCCAGCAGTTTATTAGCGGGAGTGCCCAATGAGCAGTTCTTC. This translates into CASSLLAGVPNEQFF. The chain links TRBV27 to TRBJ2-1; 9 bases are shared with TRBD2. The CDR3 extends over 15 amino acids. Germline V CDR1 and CDR2: MNHEY, SMNVEV (reference sequence). The trim removed 1 base at V and 6 bases at J, leaving 4 bases unmatched.

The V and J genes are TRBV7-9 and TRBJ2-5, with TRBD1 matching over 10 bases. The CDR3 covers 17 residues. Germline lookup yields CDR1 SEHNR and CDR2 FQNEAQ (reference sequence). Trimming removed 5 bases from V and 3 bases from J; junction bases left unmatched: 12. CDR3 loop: CASSRTDRGLGEETQYF. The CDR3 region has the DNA TGTGCCAGCAGCCGGACCGACAGGGGGCTGGGGGAAGAGACCCAGTACTTC.

The DNA for the CDR3 is TGTGCCAGTAGTCTCCAGCCTACTAGCGCTGAGCAGTTCTTC. This translates into CASSLQPTSAEQFF. The genes are TRBV19 and TRBJ2-1, with TRBD2 matching 7 bases. Germline V gene sequence: CDR1 LNHDA, CDR2 SQIVND (reference sequence). The CDR3 is 14 amino acids. The V and J ends lost 5 bases and 9 bases, in that order; junction bases with no gene match: 10.

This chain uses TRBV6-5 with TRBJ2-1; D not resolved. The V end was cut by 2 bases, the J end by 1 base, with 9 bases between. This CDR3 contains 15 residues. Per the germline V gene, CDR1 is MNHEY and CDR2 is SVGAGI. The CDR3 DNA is TGTGCCAGCAGTTACGGGCCCGGTTCCTACAATGAGCAGTTCTTC. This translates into CASSYGPGSYNEQFF.

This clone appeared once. The CDR3 sequence is CASSLRQTTDTQYF. For the CDR3, the DNA is TGTGCCAGCAGTTTAAGGCAGACCACAGATACGCAGTATTTT. V gene TRBV27 combines with J gene TRBJ2-3; no reliable D call. V was trimmed by 2 bases and J by 2 bases, leaving 8 bases between them. The CDR3 contains 14 residues. The V gene's germline CDR1 is MNHEY and CDR2 SMNVEV (reference sequence).

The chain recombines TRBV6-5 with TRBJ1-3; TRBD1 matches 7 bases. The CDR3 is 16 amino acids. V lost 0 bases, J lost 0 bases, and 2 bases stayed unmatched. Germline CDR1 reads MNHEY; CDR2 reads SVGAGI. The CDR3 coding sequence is TGTGCCAGCAGTTACTCTGGACAGGACTCTGGAAACACCATATATTTT. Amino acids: CASSYSGQDSGNTIYF.

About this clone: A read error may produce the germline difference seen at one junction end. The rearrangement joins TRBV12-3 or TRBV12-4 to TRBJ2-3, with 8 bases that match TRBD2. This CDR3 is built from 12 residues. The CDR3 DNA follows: TGTGCCAGCAGTCTGGGCGGACTAGCCCGCCATTTT. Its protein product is CASSLGGLARHF.

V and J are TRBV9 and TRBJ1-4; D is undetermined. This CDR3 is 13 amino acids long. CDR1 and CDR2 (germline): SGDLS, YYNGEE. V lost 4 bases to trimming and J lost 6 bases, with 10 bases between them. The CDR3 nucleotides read TGTGCCAGCAGCCCTGGAGGGCATGAAAAACTGTTTTTT. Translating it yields CASSPGGHEKLFF.

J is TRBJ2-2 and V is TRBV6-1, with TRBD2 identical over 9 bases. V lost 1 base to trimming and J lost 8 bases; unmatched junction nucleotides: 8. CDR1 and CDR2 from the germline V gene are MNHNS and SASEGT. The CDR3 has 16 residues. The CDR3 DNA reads TGTGCCAGCAGTGAAGGAGCGGGAGGTTGGTTAGGGGAGCTGTTTTTT. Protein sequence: CASSEGAGGWLGELFF.

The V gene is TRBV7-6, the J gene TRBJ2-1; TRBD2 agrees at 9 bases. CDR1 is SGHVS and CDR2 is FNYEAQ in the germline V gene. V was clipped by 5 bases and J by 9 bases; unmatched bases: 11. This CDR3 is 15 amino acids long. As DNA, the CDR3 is TGTGCCAGCAGCCCTAGCGGGAAGGGGCGCAGTGAGCAGTTCTTC. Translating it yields CASSPSGKGRSEQFF. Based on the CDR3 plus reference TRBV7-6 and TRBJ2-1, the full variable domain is GAGVSQSPRYKVTKRGQDVALRCDPISGHVSLYWYRQALGQGPEFLTYFNYEAQQDKSGLPNDRFSAERPEGSISTLTIQRTEQRDSAMYRCASSPSGKGRSEQFFGPGTRLTVL.

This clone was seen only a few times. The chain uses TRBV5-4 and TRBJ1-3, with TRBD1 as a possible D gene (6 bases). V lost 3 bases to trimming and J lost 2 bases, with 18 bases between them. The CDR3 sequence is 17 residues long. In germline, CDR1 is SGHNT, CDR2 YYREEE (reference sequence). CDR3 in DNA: TGTGCCAGCAGCTCACGGACAGAAGATTCTACTGGAAACACCATATATTTT. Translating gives CASSSRTEDSTGNTIYF.

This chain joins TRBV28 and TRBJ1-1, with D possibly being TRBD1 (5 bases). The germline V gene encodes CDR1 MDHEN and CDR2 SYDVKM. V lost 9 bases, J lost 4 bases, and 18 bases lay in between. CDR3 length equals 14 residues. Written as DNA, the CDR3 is TGTGCCAGTGGAAGTGGGGGGGGAGGCACTGAAGCTTTCTTT. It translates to CASGSGGGGTEAFF.

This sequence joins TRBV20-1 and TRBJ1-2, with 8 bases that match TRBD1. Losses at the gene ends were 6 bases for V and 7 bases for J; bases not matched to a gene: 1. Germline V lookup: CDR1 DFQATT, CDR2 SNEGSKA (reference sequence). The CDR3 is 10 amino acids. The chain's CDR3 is CSATGGGYTF. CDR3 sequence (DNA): TGCAGTGCCACAGGGGGTGGCTACACCTTC.

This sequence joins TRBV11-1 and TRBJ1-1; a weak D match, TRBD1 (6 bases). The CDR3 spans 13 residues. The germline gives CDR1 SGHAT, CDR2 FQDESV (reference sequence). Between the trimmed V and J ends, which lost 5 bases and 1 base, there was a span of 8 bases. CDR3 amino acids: CASSTQGNTEAFF. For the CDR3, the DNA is TGTGCCAGCAGCACACAGGGGAACACTGAAGCTTTCTTT. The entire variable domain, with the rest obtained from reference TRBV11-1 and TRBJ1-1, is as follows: EAEVAQSPRYKITEKSQAVAFWCDPISGHATLYWYRQILGQGPELLVQFQDESVVDDSQLPKDRFSAERLKGVDSTLKIQPAELGDSAMYLCASSTQGNTEAFFGQGTRLTVV.

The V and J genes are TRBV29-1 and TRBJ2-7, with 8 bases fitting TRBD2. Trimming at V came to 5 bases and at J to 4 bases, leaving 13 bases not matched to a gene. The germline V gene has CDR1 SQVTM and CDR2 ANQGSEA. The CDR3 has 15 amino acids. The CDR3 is CSVHLAGQGGYEQYF. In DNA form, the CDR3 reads TGCAGCGTTCATCTAGCGGGCCAGGGCGGTTACGAGCAGTACTTC.

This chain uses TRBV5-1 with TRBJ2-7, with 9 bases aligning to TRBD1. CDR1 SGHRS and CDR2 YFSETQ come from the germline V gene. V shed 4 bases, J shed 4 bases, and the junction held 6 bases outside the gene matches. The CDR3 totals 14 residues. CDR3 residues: CASSTGGGGYEQYF. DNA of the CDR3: TGCGCCAGCAGCACAGGGGGCGGCGGGTACGAGCAGTACTTC.

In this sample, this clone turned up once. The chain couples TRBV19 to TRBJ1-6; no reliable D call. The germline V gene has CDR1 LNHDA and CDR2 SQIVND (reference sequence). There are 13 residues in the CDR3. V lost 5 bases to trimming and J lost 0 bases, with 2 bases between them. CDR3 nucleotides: TGTGCCAGTAGTTTCTCCTATAATTCACCCCTCCACTTT. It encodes CASSFSYNSPLHF.